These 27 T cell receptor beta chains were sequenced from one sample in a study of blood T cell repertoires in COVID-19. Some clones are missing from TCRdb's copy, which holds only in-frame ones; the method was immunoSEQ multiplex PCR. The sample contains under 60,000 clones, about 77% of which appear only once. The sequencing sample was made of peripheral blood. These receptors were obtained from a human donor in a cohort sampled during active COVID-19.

Here the CDR3 reads CASSQADSPGELFF. The DNA of the CDR3 is TGTGCCAGCAGCCAAGCGGACAGTCCCGGGGAGCTGTTTTTT. This chain connects TRBV3-1 (or the pseudogene TRBV3-2) to TRBJ2-2; possible D gene TRBD1, 6 bases. CDR3 length: 14 amino acids. The germline V gene encodes CDR1 LGHDT and CDR2 YNNKEL (reference sequence). V lost 1 base and J 6 bases, leaving 9 bases between the germline ends.

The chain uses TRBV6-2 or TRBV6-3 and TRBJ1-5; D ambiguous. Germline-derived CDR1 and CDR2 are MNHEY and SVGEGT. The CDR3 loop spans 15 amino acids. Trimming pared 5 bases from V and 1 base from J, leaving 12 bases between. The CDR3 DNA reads TGTGCCAGCAGTCCCATCTCGGGGAGCAATCAGCCCCAGCATTTT. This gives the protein CASSPISGSNQPQHF.

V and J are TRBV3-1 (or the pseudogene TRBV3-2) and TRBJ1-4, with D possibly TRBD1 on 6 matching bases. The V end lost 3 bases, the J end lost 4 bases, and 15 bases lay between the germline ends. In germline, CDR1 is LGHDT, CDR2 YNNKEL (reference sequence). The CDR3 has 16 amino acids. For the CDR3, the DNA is TGTGCCAGCAGCCAGGCAGGGGCCAGGGATAATGAAAAACTGTTTTTT. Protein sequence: CASSQAGARDNEKLFF.

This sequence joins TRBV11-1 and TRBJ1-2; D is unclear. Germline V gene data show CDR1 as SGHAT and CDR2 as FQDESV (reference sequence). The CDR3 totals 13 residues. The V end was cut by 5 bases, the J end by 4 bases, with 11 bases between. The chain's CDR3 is CASSASRSYGYTF. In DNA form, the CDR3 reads TGTGCCAGCAGCGCTTCAAGGAGCTATGGCTACACCTTC.

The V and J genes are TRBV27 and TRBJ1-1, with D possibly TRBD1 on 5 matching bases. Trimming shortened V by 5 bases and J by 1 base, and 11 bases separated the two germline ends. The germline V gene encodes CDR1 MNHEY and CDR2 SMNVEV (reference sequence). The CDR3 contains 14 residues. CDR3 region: CASSHRQKNTEAFF. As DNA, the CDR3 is TGTGCCAGCAGTCACCGACAGAAGAACACTGAAGCTTTCTTT.

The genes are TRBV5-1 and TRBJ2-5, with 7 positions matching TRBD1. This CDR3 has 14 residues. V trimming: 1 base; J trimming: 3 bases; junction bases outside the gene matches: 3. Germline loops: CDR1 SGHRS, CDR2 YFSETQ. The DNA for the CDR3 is TGCGCCAGCAGCTTGTGGGGACAGAAAGAGACCCAGTACTTC. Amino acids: CASSLWGQKETQYF. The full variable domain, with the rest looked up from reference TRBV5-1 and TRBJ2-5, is KAGVTQTPRYLIKTRGQQVTLSCSPISGHRSVSWYQQTPGQGLQFLFEYFSETQRNKGNFPGRFSGRQFSNSRSEMNVSTLELGDSALYLCASSLWGQKETQYFGPGTRLLVL.

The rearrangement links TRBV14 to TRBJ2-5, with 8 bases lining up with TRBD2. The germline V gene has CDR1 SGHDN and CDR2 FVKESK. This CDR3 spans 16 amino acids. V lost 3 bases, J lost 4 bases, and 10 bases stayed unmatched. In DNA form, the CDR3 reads TGTGCCAGCAGCCACCCCAGCGGGAGTAGGGGAGAGACCCAGTACTTC. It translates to CASSHPSGSRGETQYF.

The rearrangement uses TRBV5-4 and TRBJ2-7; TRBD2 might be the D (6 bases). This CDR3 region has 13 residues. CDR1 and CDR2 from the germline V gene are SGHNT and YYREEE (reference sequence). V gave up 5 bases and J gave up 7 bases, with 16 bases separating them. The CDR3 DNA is TGTGCCAGCAGTCTCTCCTCCGCGGGGGAGCAGTACTTC. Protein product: CASSLSSAGEQYF.

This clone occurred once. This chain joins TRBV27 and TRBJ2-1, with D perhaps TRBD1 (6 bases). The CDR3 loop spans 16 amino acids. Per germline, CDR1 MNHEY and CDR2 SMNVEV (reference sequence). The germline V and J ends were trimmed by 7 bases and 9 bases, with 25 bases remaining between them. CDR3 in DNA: TGTGCCAGCACCCAACCCCTAAAGGGGGTGACGGGTGAGCAGTTCTTC. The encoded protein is CASTQPLKGVTGEQFF.

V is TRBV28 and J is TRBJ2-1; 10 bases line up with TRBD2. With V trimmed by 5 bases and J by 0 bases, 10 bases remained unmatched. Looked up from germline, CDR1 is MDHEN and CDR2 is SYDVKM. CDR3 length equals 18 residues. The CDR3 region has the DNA TGTGCCAGCAGTAACAGGGGAGCTAGCGGGAGCTCCTACAATGAGCAGTTCTTC. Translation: CASSNRGASGSSYNEQFF.

The CDR3 loop reads CASSLEGNSYEQYF. The CDR3 DNA reads TGTGCCAGCAGCCTGGAGGGGAACTCCTACGAGCAGTACTTC. V gene TRBV28 combines with J gene TRBJ2-7; tentatively, D is TRBD2 (6 bases). V lost 6 bases, J lost 0 bases, and 12 bases lay in between. Germline V gene sequence: CDR1 MDHEN, CDR2 SYDVKM. The CDR3 spans 14 residues.

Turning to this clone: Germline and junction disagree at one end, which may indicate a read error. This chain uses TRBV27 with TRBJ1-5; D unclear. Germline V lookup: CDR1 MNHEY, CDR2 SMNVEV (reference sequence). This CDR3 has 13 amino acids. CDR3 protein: CASSLTGEAVKDF. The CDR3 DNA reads TGTGCCAGCAGCCTGACTGGCGAGGCAGTGAAGGATTTT.

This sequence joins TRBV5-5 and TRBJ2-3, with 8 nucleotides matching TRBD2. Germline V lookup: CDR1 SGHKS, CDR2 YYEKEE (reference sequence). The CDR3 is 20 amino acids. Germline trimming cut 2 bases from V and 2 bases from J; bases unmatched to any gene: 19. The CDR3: CASSFGSMSGRWSLTDTQYF. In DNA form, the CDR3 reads TGTGCCAGCAGCTTTGGATCGATGAGCGGGAGATGGTCTCTCACAGATACGCAGTATTTT.

The CDR3 protein is CASSHRIQGDGGYTF. CDR3 in DNA: TGTGCCAGCAGCCACCGGATACAGGGAGACGGCGGCTACACCTTC. The rearrangement links TRBV6-2 or TRBV6-3 to TRBJ1-2, with a possible D match to TRBD1 (6 bases). The CDR3 sequence is 15 residues long. V dropped 6 bases and J dropped 8 bases, with 22 bases sitting between them. Germline V gives CDR1 MNHEY, CDR2 SVGEGT.

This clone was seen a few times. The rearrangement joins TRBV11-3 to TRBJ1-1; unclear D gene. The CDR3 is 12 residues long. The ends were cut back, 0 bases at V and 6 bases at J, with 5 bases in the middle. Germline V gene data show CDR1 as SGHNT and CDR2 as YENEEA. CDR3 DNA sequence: TGTGCCAGCAGCTTAGATCTCGCTGAAGCTTTCTTT. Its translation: CASSLDLAEAFF. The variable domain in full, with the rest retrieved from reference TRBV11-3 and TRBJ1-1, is EAGVVQSPRYKIIEKKQPVAFWCNPISGHNTLYWYLQNLGQGPELLIRYENEEAVDDSQLPKDRFSAERLKGVDSTLKIQPAELGDSAVYLCASSLDLAEAFFGQGTRLTVV.

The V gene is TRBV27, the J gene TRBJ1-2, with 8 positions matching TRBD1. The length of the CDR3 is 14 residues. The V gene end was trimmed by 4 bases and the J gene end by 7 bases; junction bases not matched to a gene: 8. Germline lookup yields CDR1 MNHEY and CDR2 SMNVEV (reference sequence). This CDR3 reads CASSSRDRSRGYTF. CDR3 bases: TGTGCCAGCAGTTCCCGGGACAGGTCTCGTGGCTACACCTTC.

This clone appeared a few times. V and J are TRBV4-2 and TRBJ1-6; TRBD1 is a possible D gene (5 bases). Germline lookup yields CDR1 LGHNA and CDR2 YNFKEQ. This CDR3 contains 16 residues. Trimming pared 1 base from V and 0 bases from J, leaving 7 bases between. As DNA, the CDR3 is TGTGCCAGCAGCCAAGTTACAGGCTCCTATAATTCACCCCTCCACTTT. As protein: CASSQVTGSYNSPLHF.

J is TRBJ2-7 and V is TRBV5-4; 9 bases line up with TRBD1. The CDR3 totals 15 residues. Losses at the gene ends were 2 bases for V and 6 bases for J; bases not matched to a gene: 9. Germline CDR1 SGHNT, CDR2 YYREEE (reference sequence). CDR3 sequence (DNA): TGTGCCAGCAGCTTTAGCCGGGACAGGGATAGCGAGCAGTACTTC. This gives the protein CASSFSRDRDSEQYF. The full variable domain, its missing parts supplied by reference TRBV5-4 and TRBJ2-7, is ETGVTQSPTHLIKTRGQQVTLRCSSQSGHNTVSWYQQALGQGPQFIFQYYREEENGRGNFPPRFSGLQFPNYSSELNVNALELDDSALYLCASSFSRDRDSEQYFGPGTRLTVT.

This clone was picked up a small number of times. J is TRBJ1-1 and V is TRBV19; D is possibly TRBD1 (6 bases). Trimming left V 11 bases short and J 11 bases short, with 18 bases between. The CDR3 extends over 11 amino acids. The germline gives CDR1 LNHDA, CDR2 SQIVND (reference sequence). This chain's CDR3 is CASSGVRGAFF. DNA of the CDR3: TGTGCCTCTTCCGGGGTAAGGGGGGCTTTCTTT.

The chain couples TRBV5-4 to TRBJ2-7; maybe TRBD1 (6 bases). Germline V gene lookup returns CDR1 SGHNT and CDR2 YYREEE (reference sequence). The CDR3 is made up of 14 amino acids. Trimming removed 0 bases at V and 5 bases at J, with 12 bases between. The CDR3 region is CASSLAYRAHEQYF. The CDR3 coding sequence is TGTGCCAGCAGCTTGGCCTACAGGGCACACGAGCAGTACTTC.

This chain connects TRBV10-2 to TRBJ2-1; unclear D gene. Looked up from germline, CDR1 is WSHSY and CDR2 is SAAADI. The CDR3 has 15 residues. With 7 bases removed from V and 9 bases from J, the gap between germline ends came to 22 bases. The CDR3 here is CASTETGVRSGEQFF. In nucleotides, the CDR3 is TGCGCCAGCACCGAAACGGGTGTACGGTCGGGTGAGCAGTTCTTC.

CDR3 loop: CASSDSPMGNSSPLHF. The CDR3 nucleotides are TGTGCCAGCAGCGACAGCCCCATGGGTAATTCATCACCCCTCCACTTT. The rearrangement links TRBV9 to TRBJ1-6; D gene uncertain. Trimming pared 3 bases from V and 10 bases from J, leaving 20 bases between. Looked up from germline, CDR1 is SGDLS and CDR2 is YYNGEE. The CDR3 loop spans 16 amino acids.

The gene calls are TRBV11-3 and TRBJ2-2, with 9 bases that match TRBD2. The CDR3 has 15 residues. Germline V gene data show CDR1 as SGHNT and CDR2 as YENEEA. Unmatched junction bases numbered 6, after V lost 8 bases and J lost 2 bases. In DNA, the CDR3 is TGTGCCAGCGCCCCGGGACTAGCCAACACCGGGGAGCTGTTTTTT. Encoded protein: CASAPGLANTGELFF.

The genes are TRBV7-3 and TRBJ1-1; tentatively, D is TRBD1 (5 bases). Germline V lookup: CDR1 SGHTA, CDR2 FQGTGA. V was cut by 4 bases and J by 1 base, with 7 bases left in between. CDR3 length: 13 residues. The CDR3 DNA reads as TGTGCCAGCAGCTCCACAGGGAACACTGAAGCTTTCTTT. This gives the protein CASSSTGNTEAFF.

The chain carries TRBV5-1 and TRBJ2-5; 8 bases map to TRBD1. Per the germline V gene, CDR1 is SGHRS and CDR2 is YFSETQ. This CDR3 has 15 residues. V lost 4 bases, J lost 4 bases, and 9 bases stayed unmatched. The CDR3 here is CASSRYGQGTETQYF. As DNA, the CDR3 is TGCGCCAGCAGCAGATATGGACAGGGAACAGAGACCCAGTACTTC.

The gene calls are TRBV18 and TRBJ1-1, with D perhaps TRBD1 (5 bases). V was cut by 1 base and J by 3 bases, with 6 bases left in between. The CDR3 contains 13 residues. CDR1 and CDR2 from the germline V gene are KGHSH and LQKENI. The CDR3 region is CASSPRGDTEAFF. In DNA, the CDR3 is TGTGCCAGCTCACCACGGGGGGACACTGAAGCTTTCTTT.

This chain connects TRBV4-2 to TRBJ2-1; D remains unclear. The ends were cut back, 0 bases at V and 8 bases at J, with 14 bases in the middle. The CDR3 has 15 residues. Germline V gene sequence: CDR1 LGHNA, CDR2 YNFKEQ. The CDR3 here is CASSQDQVRWDEQFF. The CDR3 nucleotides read TGTGCCAGCAGCCAAGATCAGGTCCGTTGGGATGAGCAGTTCTTC.